This T cell receptor (beta chain) was found in a study of cytomegalovirus exposure and HLA in healthy donors. At sampling all donors were nominally healthy, likely with unrecorded immune exposures. PCR involved 60 Vbeta and 13 Jbeta primers. The protocol was immunoSEQ multiplex PCR, while the TCRdb copy is restricted to in-frame clones and leaves out a portion. This table has about 220,000 clones, around 75% appearing once. Study findings and constraints: Cytomegalovirus-associated status was assigned to some 180 TCR beta chains. The classifier reportedly diagnosed cytomegalovirus status with high sensitivity and specificity.

In regard to this clone: What it binds is unknown.

The CDR3 runs to 14 residues. Trimming took off 8 bases at V and 7 bases at J, with 21 bases between the two ends. Germline V gives CDR1 MNHNS, CDR2 SASEGT. Material: PBMCs. The receptor's source is a woman in her 30s in good health and CMV-seronegative. V and J are TRBV6-1 and TRBJ2-7, with D perhaps TRBD2 (6 bases). The CDR3 spells CASLRTGLPGEQYF. Written as DNA, the CDR3 is TGTGCCAGCTTACGGACGGGACTCCCAGGGGAGCAGTACTTC.